Listed below are T cell receptor beta chains from one sample, sequenced in a study of shared clonotypes between healthy human individuals. Sequenced by immunoSEQ multiplex PCR; TCRdb stores in-frame clones only, minus some. The sample holds over 2 million clones, 92% seen once. Sequenced material: naive CD4+ T cells from PBMCs. All receptors derive from a man aged 18-30 years in good health. Some clones in this sample may be carry-over from other donors' samples. Both conserved end residues are part of each CDR3. A D gene is named only where the DNA matches it firmly. Size tells how often a clone was seen (once, few, many) or the class of an expanded clone, and some rows leave it out.

v_call	j_call	clone_size	d_call	cdr3_nt	cdr3_aa
TRBV29-1	TRBJ1-3	.	.	TGCAGCGGGCAGGGTCCTGGAAACACCATATATTTT	CSGQGPGNTIYF
TRBV7-9	TRBJ1-1	.	.	TGTGCCAGCAGCTTAGGGGCGAACACTGAAGCTTTCTTT	CASSLGANTEAFF
TRBV7-9	TRBJ1-3	.	.	TGTGCCAGCAGCTTAGGCGCAGGGACGGGAAACACCATATATTTT	CASSLGAGTGNTIYF
TRBV30	TRBJ1-1	.	.	TGTGCCTGGAGTAAGGGAGGGGGCACTGAAGCTTTCTTT	CAWSKGGGTEAFF
TRBV4-1	TRBJ2-2	.	.	TGCGCCAGCAGCCAAGATCGGCGGACCCCCGGGGAGCTGTTTTTT	CASSQDRRTPGELFF
TRBV5-4	TRBJ2-7	.	.	TGTGCCAGCAGCCAAGACAGCGAGCAGTACTTC	CASSQDSEQYF
TRBV14	TRBJ1-1	.	.	TGTGCCAGCAGCCAAGATCACCTGGAGTTCTCTAAAACTGAAGCTTTCTTT	CASSQDHLEFSKTEAFF
TRBV7-5	TRBJ1-2	.	.	TGTGTCAGAACCTTAGGTGGCTACACCTTC	CVRTLGGYTF
TRBV19	TRBJ1-1	.	.	TGTGCCAGTAGGGCAATGGGGGCGAGGTTGGCTTTCTTT	CASRAMGARLAFF
TRBV12-2	TRBJ1-4	.	.	TGTGCAAGTCGCTTCGACGTATTAGGGGCGGGGGAGGACCGACACCCCTTT	CASRFDVLGAGEDRHPF
TRBV6-1	TRBJ2-1	.	.	TGTGCCAGCAGGGGACCGGGCGGTACTGAGCAGTTCTTC	CASRGPGGTEQFF
TRBV5-1	TRBJ2-1	.	.	TGCGCCAGCAGCTTGAGCAGCTCCTACAATGAGCAGTTCTTC	CASSLSSSYNEQFF
TRBV28	TRBJ2-7	.	TRBD2	TGTGCCAGCAGTTTAGGGAGCGGGAGGGCCTACGAGCAGTACTTC	CASSLGSGRAYEQYF
TRBV5-1	TRBJ1-1	.	.	TGCGCCAGCAGCACCCATACGAACACTGAAGCTTTCTTT	CASSTHTNTEAFF
TRBV14	TRBJ2-7	.	.	TGTGCCAGCAGTGCCGCGGACGATACGTCGCAGTACTTC	CASSAADDTSQYF
TRBV7-9	TRBJ2-1	.	.	TGTGCCAGCAGCTTAGGGGACGGGACCTACAATGAGCAGTTCTTC	CASSLGDGTYNEQFF
TRBV7-9	TRBJ2-3	.	.	TGTGCCAGCAGCCCGATAGTAACAGGCAGCACAGATACGCAGTATTTT	CASSPIVTGSTDTQYF
TRBV2	TRBJ2-7	.	.	TGTGCCAGCAAGCCACAGCCAGGTTACTCCTACGAGCAGTACTTC	CASKPQPGYSYEQYF
TRBV6-4	TRBJ2-1	.	.	TGTGCCAGCAGTGTTAGATTAGGGAATGAGCAGTTCTTC	CASSVRLGNEQFF
TRBV7-6	TRBJ1-4	.	.	TGTGCCAGCAGCTCCCGAGGGCTTGCAACTAATGAAAAACTGTTTTTT	CASSSRGLATNEKLFF
TRBV5-4	TRBJ2-7	.	.	TGTGCCAGCAGCCACAGGACAGGGAGGGAATACGAGCAGTACTTC	CASSHRTGREYEQYF
TRBV5-1	TRBJ2-1	.	.	TGCGCCAGCAGCTTGGGTTTCGGGAGCAGCTACAATGAGCAGTTCTTC	CASSLGFGSSYNEQFF
TRBV5-1	TRBJ2-7	.	.	TGCGCCAGCAGCACTGGGACTGGGGAGCAGTACTTC	CASSTGTGEQYF
TRBV6-6	TRBJ2-2	.	.	TGTGCCAGCAGCCAATTAAAGGGGGGCACCGGGGAGCTGTTTTTT	CASSQLKGGTGELFF
TRBV28	TRBJ2-3	.	TRBD2	TGTGCCAGCAGTTCTGGAACTAGCGGCCAGAACACAGATACGCAGTATTTT	CASSSGTSGQNTDTQYF
TRBV9	TRBJ1-1	.	.	TGTGCCAGCAGCCGAGAAGGGGCCCTGGGACGGTTGAACACTGAAGCTTTCTTT	CASSREGALGRLNTEAFF
TRBV7-3	TRBJ2-1	.	TRBD1	TGTGCCAGCAGCTTAAACCCGACAGGGGCATCCTACAATGAGCAGTTCTTC	CASSLNPTGASYNEQFF
TRBV5-6	TRBJ1-1	.	TRBD1	TGTGCCAGCAGCTTGGGTTGGACAGGGGGCACTGAAGCTTTCTTT	CASSLGWTGGTEAFF
TRBV6-5	TRBJ2-7	.	TRBD2	TGTGCCAGCAGTTCGGGGGGACTAGCCGGACGCGAGCAGTACTTC	CASSSGGLAGREQYF
TRBV2	TRBJ2-1	.	TRBD2	TGTGCCAGCAGCGGACTAGCGGGAGTCGATGAGCAGTTCTTC	CASSGLAGVDEQFF
TRBV28	TRBJ2-7	.	.	TGTGCCAGCAGTTTGGAGGGGGACTCGTCGACCTACGAGCAGTACTTC	CASSLEGDSSTYEQYF
TRBV18	TRBJ1-2	.	.	TGTGCCAGCTCACCCTCGCGCGTAAACTCTTATGGCTACACCTTC	CASSPSRVNSYGYTF
TRBV6-1	TRBJ2-2	.	.	TGTGCCAGCAGTGTCGAAGGCCTCAGGGGCCCGATCGGGGAGCTGTTTTTT	CASSVEGLRGPIGELFF
TRBV28	TRBJ2-1	once	TRBD2	TGTGCCAGCAGTTTATCCAGCGGGAGGTGGTCCTACAATGAGCAGTTCTTC	CASSLSSGRWSYNEQFF
TRBV9	TRBJ2-7	.	.	TGTGCCAGCAGCGTAGTTGGAGGGAACAACGAGCAGTACTTC	CASSVVGGNNEQYF
TRBV7-3	TRBJ1-1	.	TRBD1	TGTGCCAGCAGCTTATCACGATGCGGACAGGTGATAACTGAAGCTTTCTTT	CASSLSRCGQVITEAFF
TRBV29-1	TRBJ2-5	.	.	TGCAGCGTTGTACATGGGGAGACCCAGTACTTC	CSVVHGETQYF
TRBV30	TRBJ1-2	few	.	TGTGCCTGGAGTGTACACACACGCTATGGCTACACCTTC	CAWSVHTRYGYTF
TRBV9	TRBJ2-3	.	.	TGTGCCAGCAGCAGAGGCCCCACAGATACGCAGTATTTT	CASSRGPTDTQYF
TRBV28	TRBJ2-5	.	.	TGTGCCAGCAGTTTTGGGGGCAGGGGGAGGCAAGAGACCCAGTACTTC	CASSFGGRGRQETQYF
TRBV6-1	TRBJ1-2	.	.	TGTGCCAGCAGTGAAGTCTGGGACTATGGCTACACCTTC	CASSEVWDYGYTF
TRBV28	TRBJ1-5	.	TRBD1	TGTGCCAGCAGTGCCGGACAGGGGATCGGGCAGCCCCAGCATTTT	CASSAGQGIGQPQHF
TRBV15	TRBJ2-7	once	TRBD2	TGTGCCACCAGTCCACCCGGCGGCCTAGCGGGGGTCTACGAGCAGTACTTC	CATSPPGGLAGVYEQYF
TRBV12-5	TRBJ1-1	.	TRBD1	TGTGCTAGTGGTTTGAGGGGGCTGAGTGATTCGGAAGCTTTCTTT	CASGLRGLSDSEAFF
TRBV7-3	TRBJ2-2	.	TRBD1	TGTGCCAGCAGCCCAGGACAGGCCGGGGAGCTGTTTTTT	CASSPGQAGELFF
TRBV19	TRBJ1-5	.	.	TGTGCCAGTAGACCGGACCCGGGTGGGGGCAATCAGCCCCAGCATTTT	CASRPDPGGGNQPQHF
TRBV6-5	TRBJ1-2	.	.	TGTGCCAGCAGTTACTCGATTAGGGGGATAGGTGGCTACACCTTC	CASSYSIRGIGGYTF
TRBV7-3	TRBJ2-1	.	TRBD2	TGTGCCAGCAGCTTAGGCGGGAGGGCCAATGAGCAGTTCTTC	CASSLGGRANEQFF
TRBV5-1	TRBJ2-3	.	TRBD2	TGCGCCAGCCGACGGGAGGGGGGCACAGATACGCAGTATTTT	CASRREGGTDTQYF
TRBV7-2	TRBJ2-5	.	.	TGTGCCAGCAGCTTAAGGCCCTCCGGTCAAGAGACCCAGTACTTC	CASSLRPSGQETQYF
TRBV9	TRBJ1-2	.	TRBD1	TGTGCCAGCAGCGTAGAAGGGGGCACCTTAGCCTATGGCTACACCTTC	CASSVEGGTLAYGYTF
TRBV28	TRBJ2-7	.	.	TGTGCCAGCAGTCTCGGCAGCTACGAGCAGTACTTC	CASSLGSYEQYF